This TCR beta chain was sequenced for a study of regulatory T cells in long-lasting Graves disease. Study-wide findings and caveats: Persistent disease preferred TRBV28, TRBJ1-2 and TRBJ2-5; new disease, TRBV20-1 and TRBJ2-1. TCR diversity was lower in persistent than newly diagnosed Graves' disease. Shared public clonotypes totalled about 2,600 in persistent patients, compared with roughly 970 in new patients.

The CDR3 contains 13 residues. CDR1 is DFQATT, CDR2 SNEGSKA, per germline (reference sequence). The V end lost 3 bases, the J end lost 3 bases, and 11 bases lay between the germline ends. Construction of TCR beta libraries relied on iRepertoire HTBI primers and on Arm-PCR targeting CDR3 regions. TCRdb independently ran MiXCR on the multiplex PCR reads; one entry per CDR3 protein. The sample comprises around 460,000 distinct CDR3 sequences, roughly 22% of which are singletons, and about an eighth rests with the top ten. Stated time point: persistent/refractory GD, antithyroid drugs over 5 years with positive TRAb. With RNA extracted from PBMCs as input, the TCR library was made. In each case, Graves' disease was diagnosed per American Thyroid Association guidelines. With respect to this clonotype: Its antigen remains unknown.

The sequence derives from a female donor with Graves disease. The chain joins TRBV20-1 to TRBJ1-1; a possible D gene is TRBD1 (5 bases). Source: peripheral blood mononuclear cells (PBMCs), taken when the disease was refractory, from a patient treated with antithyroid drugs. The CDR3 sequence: CSASRTGDTEAFF. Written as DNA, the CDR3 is TGCAGTGCTAGCCGGACGGGGGACACTGAAGCTTTCTTT.